A selection of T cell receptor beta chains follows, all from one sample in a study of blood T cell repertoires in COVID-19. The repertoire was sequenced with immunoSEQ multiplex PCR; TCRdb's copy has only in-frame clones and lacks some. Of hundreds of thousands of clones listed, around nine tenths are singletons. The specimen was peripheral blood. The origin of the receptors is a woman in her 70s with COVID-19, enrolled during active disease. CDR3s include the opening cysteine and the closing phenylalanine or tryptophan. The order of the fields is J gene, D gene, V gene, CDR3 length, CDR3 protein. A D gene is named only where the DNA matches it firmly.

TRBJ1-2,TRBD1,TRBV7-9,15,CASSLFGGQGGGYTF
TRBJ1-1,TRBD1,TRBV6-5,16,CASSYGPGGMNTEAFF
TRBJ2-3,TRBD2,TRBV7-8,16,CASSLGIAGGLNTQYF
TRBJ1-2,-,TRBV18,14,CASSPEDSVYGYTF
TRBJ2-7,-,TRBV7-9,14,CASSGAPKPDEQYF
TRBJ2-2,TRBD2,TRBV28,18,CASSSPRLAGGLTGELFF
TRBJ2-2,TRBD1,TRBV6-5,15,CASSLQGWITGELFF
TRBJ1-5,-,TRBV5-1,15,CASSLDGDSNQPQHF
TRBJ2-7,TRBD1,TRBV27,14,CASRTGQGAYEQYF
TRBJ2-7,-,TRBV6-4,15,CASSDVLGMGHEQYF
TRBJ2-5,TRBD2,TRBV18,13,CASSPGLAETQYF
TRBJ2-5,-,TRBV5-6,14,CASSFGGLQETQYF
TRBJ1-5,TRBD1,TRBV15,16,CAVRSGQGSRNQPQHF
TRBJ2-1,-,TRBV27,14,CASSPTIQGNEQFF
TRBJ2-3,-,TRBV9,14,CASSVGGDPDTQYF
TRBJ1-6,TRBD1,TRBV30,16,CAWSVQGARGNSPLHF
TRBJ1-2,-,TRBV19,13,CASSIAQQTGYTF
TRBJ1-1,-,TRBV15,15,CATSFGVERVTEAFF
TRBJ1-4,TRBD1,TRBV19,15,CASSKPGQANKKLFF
TRBJ1-2,TRBD1,TRBV7-2,13,CASSYTGGRGYTF
TRBJ2-1,-,TRBV7-9,16,CASSGRTGSSYNEQFF
TRBJ1-1,-,TRBV18,16,CASSPNADWKNTEAFF
TRBJ2-5,TRBD2,TRBV4-1,15,CASSLSGGASETQYF
TRBJ2-5,-,TRBV19,13,CASSIAYQETQYF
TRBJ2-2,-,TRBV30,14,CAWSVGGNTGELFF
TRBJ1-1,TRBD1,TRBV5-1,17,CASSLAGTGYLNTEAFF
TRBJ2-3,TRBD2,TRBV19,16,CASSSPRTSLTDTQYF
TRBJ1-3,-,TRBV29-1,13,CSVQRVSGNTIYF
TRBJ2-3,TRBD2,TRBV7-2,14,CASSSLAATDTQYF
TRBJ1-2,-,TRBV24-1,13,CATSDSSTYGYTF
TRBJ1-2,TRBD1,TRBV19,12,CASSDRASGYTF
TRBJ2-7,-,TRBV4-1,16,CASSQRSDTATYEQYF
TRBJ1-1,-,TRBV12-3/TRBV12-4,11,CASTQGPGAFF
TRBJ2-5,TRBD2,TRBV11-2,15,CASSPLAGVGETQYF
TRBJ1-2,-,TRBV4-3,14,CASSQAPRGYGYTF
TRBJ2-5,-,TRBV10-3,14,CAISESISQETQYF
TRBJ2-5,TRBD1,TRBV18,14,CASSPGTGRETQYF
TRBJ1-4,-,TRBV7-9,15,CASSLGGQPNEKLFF
TRBJ2-3,TRBD1,TRBV18,18,CASSPASFRDSSTDTQYF
TRBJ2-7,TRBD1,TRBV18,16,CASSHEPGQGGYEQYF